This T cell receptor beta chain was captured in a study of shared clonotypes between healthy human individuals (TCRdb year 2020). Looking at the study overall: Three men and a couple of women, aged 18 to 49 years, made up the cohort. For each donor, CD4 naive and CD4 memory were each run on three plates, CD8 naive on two plates, and CD8 memory on one plate. The study deeply sequenced blood TCR repertoires of about 5 healthy adults to estimate repertoire size and the extent of clonotype sharing between individuals. To increase sequencing depth and limit assay-specific biases, TCR repertoire library preparation and sequencing were carried out by different laboratories using diverse techniques. Between about 0.94 and 8.9 billion PBMCs per donor were obtained by leukapheresis. Overall results and qualifications from the work: Pairwise subsampling indicated that sequencing depth was expected to affect the degree of clonotype sharing among donors. Sharing across a handful of donors was observed for roughly 5% of naive CD4, under 4% of naive CD8, over 2% of memory CD4, and about 0.4% of memory CD8 clonotypes. Naive subsets generally had larger estimated clonotype richness than memory subsets. Incomplete sequencing was indicated by rarefaction of sorted-subset datasets, despite the large sequencing depth. Sampling was restricted to blood, and TCR repertoires in tissues likely differ from the TCR repertoires found in blood. Because the study included only a small number of donors, the genetic and exposure-history diversity represented was limited. Clonotypes shared by all four sorted-subset donors showed higher generation probabilities than non-shared clonotypes.

Using the deep immunoSEQ assay, TCR CDR3 regions were amplified from genomic DNA by multiplex PCR. Extracted genomic DNA from each cell subset was spread evenly across all wells of several immunoSEQ 96-well plates, with each plate serving as a replicate. For sorted subsets, roughly 0.2 ug genomic DNA, equal to 25,000 to 35,000 T cell genomes, was loaded into each replicate PCR. Purified libraries were measured with a Qubit 3.0 fluorometer, size-checked on a Bioanalyzer 2100, and measured again with the KAPA Library Quantification kit. A separate single-read 150-cycle Illumina NextSeq 550 flow cell was used to sequence each immunoSEQ 96-well plate. The authors processed their data as follows. Because the immunoSEQ output held only junctional sequences and lacked quality scores, the filtering could not match the filtering applied to full-length reads. Sequences were annotated with PyIR, a Python wrapper for IgBLAST v1.9, and V/J genes and CDR3 were assigned using IMGT germline references. Reads were removed for weak V/J assignments (E-value above 1e-6), missing CDR3, stop codons, out-of-frame junctions, or ambiguous translated residues. A V3J clonotype was defined by an identical inferred V gene, J gene, and CDR3 amino acid sequence. Percentage overlap between repertoires was computed as shared unique clonotypes divided by the size of the smaller repertoire. Repertoire richness was assessed with RTK rarefaction, the Chao1 estimator, and Recon v2.1 estimates of unobserved clonotypes. Generation probabilities for all TCRbeta clonotypes obtained by the gDNA method from a handful of donors were computed using OLGA. In its TCRdb copy, this immuneACCESS table keeps in-frame sequences only and misses some clones. Where compared with another copy, unresolved V genes explain less than half of these, and the others have no known cause. V and J calls and clone size follow that table, whereas D and trimming were derived from the DNA. This sample comprises some 2.1 million clones, about 95% of them detected only once. The ten largest clones capture 1% to 1.3% of the sample.

Trimming removed 1 base from V and 8 bases from J; the gene matches leave 7 bases unexplained. The germline V gene sets CDR1 to SGHTA and CDR2 to FQGNSA. Counted from cysteine to phenylalanine, this CDR3 has 15 amino acids. CDR3 DNA is the only sequence kept; it has 45 bases, read in frame from the first base. Details on this clone: Its antigen remains undetermined. Within one base of it there is no much larger clone, and no base qualities were kept.

CD8 naive samples were CD45RO-negative cells positively selected for CCR7, giving a CD45RA+CCR7+ population that excluded TemRA cells. The donors were healthy, HIV-negative adults with no recently reported acute infections or vaccinations. Only Caucasian adults living in Nashville, Tennessee, USA were represented among the donors. Blood was collected by leukapheresis, and PBMCs were isolated by Ficoll-Histopaque density gradient centrifugation and then cryopreserved in liquid nitrogen vapor phase. Analytical flow cytometry was used to check the purity and quantity of every magnetically sorted T cell population. Each sorted fraction had its genomic DNA isolated and then quantified by UV absorbance on a Nanodrop 2000c.

Sequenced: naive CD8+ T cells sorted from blood. What the cell subset or site label conveys for this sample: CD45RA+CCR7+. The receptor was isolated from a young man in good health. The chain is encoded by TRBV7-2 joined to TRBJ2-1, with 8 bases in between that match TRBD2. At the DNA level, the sequence is TGTGCCAGCAGCTTAGAGCGGGAGTCGGATTATGAGCAGTTCTTC. This is translated as CASSLERESDYEQFF.